Below, 20 T cell receptor beta chains from the same sample are listed, as sequenced in a study of CD8 T cells in Susac syndrome. Random-hexamer reverse transcription was applied to about 0.45 to 1 ug RNA. TCRdb itself ran the immunoSEQ multiplex PCR reads through MiXCR, one entry per CDR3 protein. The sample shows tens of thousands of distinct CDR3 sequences, 75% to 95% of them seen only once. The sequenced material came from CD8+ T cells from PBMCs. These receptor sequences come from a human donor with multiple sclerosis.

The CDR3 region is CSARDVENTGELFF. The CDR3 DNA sequence: TGCAGTGCTCGGGACGTGGAAAACACCGGGGAGCTGTTTTTT. The chain has TRBV20-1 and TRBJ2-2; the D call may be TRBD1 or TRBD2 (5 bases each). The CDR3 sequence is 14 residues long. With 5 bases removed from V and 2 bases from J, the gap between germline ends came to 12 bases. Germline lookup yields CDR1 DFQATT and CDR2 SNEGSKA (reference sequence).

This clonotype appeared a single time. The J gene is TRBJ2-1, the V gene TRBV3-1, with 7 bases aligning to TRBD2. Germline trimming cut 2 bases from V and 4 bases from J; bases unmatched to any gene: 11. The CDR3 covers 17 residues. Germline CDR1 and CDR2: LGHDT and YNNKEL (reference sequence). CDR3 in DNA: TGTGCCAGCAGCCAATTAGGCCGGGACGGGGGGTACAATGAGCAGTTCTTC. It translates to CASSQLGRDGGYNEQFF.

The chain combines TRBV4-2 with TRBJ2-7, with D tentatively TRBD2 (6 bases). Germline V gives CDR1 LGHNA, CDR2 YNFKEQ. Trimming removed 0 bases from V and 3 bases from J, with 15 bases in between. The CDR3 contains 16 residues. CDR3 protein: CASSQDLERRGYEQYF. CDR3 nucleotides: TGTGCCAGCAGCCAAGATCTTGAGAGGAGGGGCTACGAGCAGTACTTC.

The chain uses TRBV27 and TRBJ2-7; 7 nucleotides match TRBD2. CDR1 MNHEY and CDR2 SMNVEV come from the germline V gene (reference sequence). The CDR3 extends over 15 amino acids. J lost 2 bases, V lost 3 bases, and 7 bases had no gene match. Written as DNA, the CDR3 is TGTGCCAGCAGTTTGGGGGGGACTCCCACCTACGAGCAGTACTTC. Protein product: CASSLGGTPTYEQYF.

The chain employs TRBV9 and TRBJ1-2; 8 bases line up with TRBD1. The CDR3 is 16 residues long. Germline CDR1 reads SGDLS; CDR2 reads YYNGEE. Unmatched junction bases numbered 14, after V lost 3 bases and J lost 7 bases. The CDR3 region has the DNA TGTGCCAGCAGCGCGGACAGGGCCTTAGTTCTCAGTGGCTACACCTTC. This translates into CASSADRALVLSGYTF.

The rearrangement joins TRBV12-5 to TRBJ2-1, with 9 bases that match TRBD1. The CDR3 extends over 14 amino acids. Looked up from germline, CDR1 is LGHNT and CDR2 is FRNRAP. V shed 6 bases, J shed 5 bases, and the junction held 5 bases outside the gene matches. CDR3 amino acids: CASGPGQGHNEQFF. The DNA of the CDR3 is TGTGCTAGTGGACCGGGACAGGGCCACAATGAGCAGTTCTTC. The full variable domain, with the rest looked up from reference TRBV12-5 and TRBJ2-1, is DARVTQTPRHKVTEMGQEVTMRCQPILGHNTVFWYRQTMMQGLELLAYFRNRAPLDDSGMPKDRFSAEMPDATLATLKIQPSEPRDSAVYFCASGPGQGHNEQFFGPGTRLTVL.

A single count supports this clonotype. The V and J genes are TRBV29-1 and TRBJ2-7, with 8 bases matching TRBD2. Germline V gene lookup returns CDR1 SQVTM and CDR2 ANQGSEA. The CDR3 contains 16 residues. V lost 1 base, J lost 0 bases, and 8 bases stayed unmatched. The CDR3, as DNA: TGCAGCGTTGAAGCGGGGGGGAGCGGGAGCTCCTACGAGCAGTACTTC. Amino acid sequence: CSVEAGGSGSSYEQYF.

J is TRBJ2-1 and V is TRBV5-6; possible D gene TRBD2, 6 bases. CDR1 SGHDT and CDR2 YYEEEE come from the germline V gene. V lost 4 bases and J 4 bases, leaving 12 bases between the germline ends. CDR3 length: 14 residues. The DNA of the CDR3 is TGTGCCAGCAGCCCTAGGGACTTATACAATGAGCAGTTCTTC. Protein sequence: CASSPRDLYNEQFF.

This clonotype was counted a single time. The chain uses TRBV5-6 and TRBJ1-2; D is perhaps TRBD1 (5 bases). Per germline, CDR1 SGHDT and CDR2 YYEEEE. Between the trimmed V and J ends, which lost 0 bases and 1 base, there was a span of 13 bases. The CDR3 contains 16 residues. As DNA, the CDR3 is TGTGCCAGCAGCTTGGTTTACGACAGCGATAACTATGGCTACACCTTC. This translates into CASSLVYDSDNYGYTF.

The chain carries TRBV6-4 and TRBJ2-1, with D possibly matching TRBD2 (6 bases). The CDR3 has 16 amino acids. The germline V gene has CDR1 MRHNA and CDR2 SNTAGT. Trimming stripped 3 bases from V and 0 bases from J, with 12 bases between. This CDR3 is CASSEGGETSYNEQFF. The CDR3, as DNA: TGTGCCAGCAGTGAAGGAGGGGAGACCTCCTACAATGAGCAGTTCTTC.

The rearrangement joins TRBV28 to TRBJ1-5; D possibly corresponds to TRBD1 (6 bases). The germline V gene encodes CDR1 MDHEN and CDR2 SYDVKM. This CDR3 has 15 amino acids. Trimming pared 2 bases from V and 8 bases from J, leaving 16 bases between. The CDR3 loop is CASSLGYRAKKPQHF. The CDR3 DNA sequence: TGTGCCAGCAGTTTAGGGTACAGGGCCAAGAAGCCCCAGCATTTT. The complete variable domain, with remaining parts taken from reference TRBV28 and TRBJ1-5, reads DVKVTQSSRYLVKRTGEKVFLECVQDMDHENMFWYRQDPGLGLRLIYFSYDVKMKEKGDIPEGYSVSREKKERFSLILESASTNQTSMYLCASSLGYRAKKPQHFGDGTRLSIL.

A few counts support this clonotype. The chain joins TRBV6-1 to TRBJ1-5; the D gene is possibly TRBD1 (5 bases). This CDR3 is 14 amino acids long. Trimming left V 6 bases short and J 5 bases short, with 14 bases between. CDR1 is MNHNS and CDR2 is SASEGT in the germline V gene. In DNA, the CDR3 is TGTGCCAGCAGCCTCTCACGGGGCTATCAGCCCCAGCATTTT. The encoded protein is CASSLSRGYQPQHF.

The V gene is TRBV6-1, the J gene TRBJ1-1, with 8 bases lining up with TRBD1. The J segment lost 6 bases and the V segment lost 1 base, leaving 4 bases of the junction unmatched. CDR3 length: 14 residues. Germline-derived CDR1 and CDR2 are MNHNS and SASEGT. The CDR3 sequence: CASSEGQGRSEAFF. For the CDR3, the DNA is TGTGCCAGCAGTGAAGGACAGGGGAGGTCTGAAGCTTTCTTT.

The chain joins TRBV10-2 to TRBJ2-5; 7 bases line up with TRBD1. J gave up 3 bases and V 2 bases, and 3 bases lay outside the gene matches. The CDR3 length is 14 residues. CDR1 and CDR2 from the germline V gene are WSHSY and SAAADI. The CDR3 nucleotides read TGCGCCAGCAGTGAGGATGGGACAGAAGAGACCCAGTACTTC. Translated: CASSEDGTEETQYF.

The chain carries TRBV5-6 and TRBJ2-3, with 7 bases aligning to TRBD1. The length of the CDR3 is 14 residues. From germline, CDR1 is SGHDT and CDR2 YYEEEE. The trim removed 4 bases at V and 5 bases at J, leaving 7 bases unmatched. The CDR3 bases are TGTGCCAGCAGCGTAGTCCGGGACAGAGATACGCAGTATTTT. Translation gives CASSVVRDRDTQYF.

The rearrangement links TRBV14 to TRBJ2-1; TRBD2 aligns across 12 bases. Germline V gene data show CDR1 as SGHDN and CDR2 as FVKESK. Trimming at V came to 3 bases and at J to 8 bases, leaving 8 bases not matched to a gene. This CDR3 comprises 16 residues. CDR3 residues: CASSQALTSGSYEQFF. The CDR3 DNA sequence: TGTGCCAGCAGCCAGGCCTTGACTAGCGGGAGCTATGAGCAGTTCTTC.

The gene calls are TRBV20-1 and TRBJ1-5; 10 bases line up with TRBD1. The CDR3 length is 16 residues. The germline V gene encodes CDR1 DFQATT and CDR2 SNEGSKA (reference sequence). J was trimmed by 1 base and V by 2 bases; bases with no gene match: 5. CDR3 amino acids: CSARPGTGASNQPQHF. As DNA, the CDR3 is TGCAGTGCTAGACCCGGGACAGGGGCCAGCAATCAGCCCCAGCATTTT.

The rearrangement uses TRBV2 and TRBJ2-7; 8 bases map to TRBD2. The V gene end was trimmed by 5 bases and the J gene end by 1 base; junction bases not matched to a gene: 7. From germline, CDR1 is SNHLY and CDR2 FYNNEI. The CDR3 is made up of 15 amino acids. CDR3 region: CASSYGRGDSYEQYF. The CDR3 DNA is TGTGCCAGCAGTTACGGGAGGGGGGATTCCTACGAGCAGTACTTC.

This clonotype was recorded a few times. The chain has TRBV5-1 and TRBJ1-1; D gene ambiguous. V shed 10 bases and J shed 10 bases, with 14 bases lying between them. This CDR3 contains 10 residues. Germline V gene lookup returns CDR1 SGHRS and CDR2 YFSETQ. DNA of the CDR3: TGCGCCTCCCCGGTCTTCGGAGCTTTCTTT. Its protein product is CASPVFGAFF. The whole variable domain, filled in from reference TRBV5-1 and TRBJ1-1, reads KAGVTQTPRYLIKTRGQQVTLSCSPISGHRSVSWYQQTPGQGLQFLFEYFSETQRNKGNFPGRFSGRQFSNSRSEMNVSTLELGDSALYLCASPVFGAFFGQGTRLTVV.

The rearrangement joins TRBV28 to TRBJ1-5, with D unclear. The CDR3 is 15 amino acids. Trimming removed 5 bases from V and 0 bases from J, with 11 bases in between. Germline CDR1 MDHEN, CDR2 SYDVKM. The CDR3 coding sequence is TGTGCCAGCAGTCTACAGCAATATAGCAATCAGCCCCAGCATTTT. It is translated as CASSLQQYSNQPQHF.